Listed below are T cell receptor beta chains from one sample, sequenced in a study of OX40 agonist ivuxolimab in advanced cancers. The repertoire was sequenced with immunoSEQ multiplex PCR; TCRdb's copy has only in-frame clones and lacks some. The sample carries 53,000 or so clones, about 88% recorded once. Source: CD4+ or CD8+ T cells sorted from blood, taken in a trial of the OX40 agonist ivuxolimab. Receptors originate from an adult with an advanced solid tumor such as melanoma, head and neck, liver or kidney cancer. The CDR3 runs from the conserved cysteine through the conserved F or W. A D gene is named only where the DNA matches it firmly. Size values are once, few and many counts, or a class for expanded clones, and some rows have none.

J gene: TRBJ1-1; D gene: .; clone size: .; V gene: TRBV7-3; CDR3 DNA: TGTGCCAGCAGTCGGGACTCCTTAGAAACTGAAGCTTTCTTT; CDR3 protein: CASSRDSLETEAFF
J gene: TRBJ2-3; D gene: TRBD1; clone size: .; V gene: TRBV7-9; CDR3 DNA: TGTGCCAGCAGCTTAGGGGACAGGGGCTCAGATACGCAGTATTTT; CDR3 protein: CASSLGDRGSDTQYF
J gene: TRBJ1-4; D gene: TRBD1; clone size: .; V gene: TRBV5-5; CDR3 DNA: TGTGCCAGCAGCCCAGGGTGGGCAGGGGGCGGTGAAAAACTGTTTTTT; CDR3 protein: CASSPGWAGGGEKLFF
J gene: TRBJ2-6; D gene: .; clone size: once; V gene: TRBV5-1; CDR3 DNA: TGCGCCAGCAGCTTGGGTCAAACTGGGGCCAACGTCCTGACTTTC; CDR3 protein: CASSLGQTGANVLTF
J gene: TRBJ1-4; D gene: TRBD1; clone size: .; V gene: TRBV9; CDR3 DNA: TGTGCCAGCAGCGATGGGGGAGGGACAGGGCACGAAAAACTGTTTTTT; CDR3 protein: CASSDGGGTGHEKLFF
J gene: TRBJ2-7; D gene: TRBD1; clone size: .; V gene: TRBV6-5; CDR3 DNA: TGTGCCAGCAGTCGAGCCGGGACAGGCATCGAGCAGTACTTC; CDR3 protein: CASSRAGTGIEQYF
J gene: TRBJ2-5; D gene: TRBD1; clone size: .; V gene: TRBV5-1; CDR3 DNA: TGCGCCAGCAGCCACGAAGGGACAGTAAACCAAGAGACCCAGTACTTC; CDR3 protein: CASSHEGTVNQETQYF
J gene: TRBJ1-1; D gene: .; clone size: .; V gene: TRBV6-1; CDR3 DNA: TGTGCCAGCAGTGATACCTTGGGCACTGAAGCTTTCTTT; CDR3 protein: CASSDTLGTEAFF
J gene: TRBJ1-3; D gene: .; clone size: .; V gene: TRBV10-3; CDR3 DNA: TGTGCCATCGCCCCGGGGATCTCTGGAAACACCATATATTTT; CDR3 protein: CAIAPGISGNTIYF
J gene: TRBJ1-1; D gene: .; clone size: .; V gene: TRBV11-2; CDR3 DNA: TGTGCCAGCAGGCCAACCGGGACGCTGAACACTGAAGCTTTCTTT; CDR3 protein: CASRPTGTLNTEAFF
J gene: TRBJ1-2; D gene: TRBD1; clone size: few; V gene: TRBV6-1; CDR3 DNA: TGTGCCAGCAGTGAAGCAGGGGGCAGGTCCTATGGCTACACCTTC; CDR3 protein: CASSEAGGRSYGYTF
J gene: TRBJ1-2; D gene: TRBD1; clone size: .; V gene: TRBV7-9; CDR3 DNA: TGTGCCAGCAGCTTCGGGGACAGATCCCTCTATGGCTACACCTTC; CDR3 protein: CASSFGDRSLYGYTF
J gene: TRBJ2-7; D gene: .; clone size: .; V gene: TRBV5-8; CDR3 DNA: TGTGCCAGCAGCTTGGGCAGAAGGGCGTCCTACGAGCAGTACTTC; CDR3 protein: CASSLGRRASYEQYF
J gene: TRBJ1-5; D gene: TRBD1; clone size: .; V gene: TRBV19; CDR3 DNA: TGTGCCAGTCGGGACAGCCTATGGAATCAGCCCCAGCATTTT; CDR3 protein: CASRDSLWNQPQHF
J gene: TRBJ2-7; D gene: .; clone size: .; V gene: TRBV15; CDR3 DNA: TGTGCCACCAGCAGAGGTCCGGGCAGGGCAAGTGACGACGAGCAGTACTTC; CDR3 protein: CATSRGPGRASDDEQYF
J gene: TRBJ1-1; D gene: TRBD1; clone size: .; V gene: TRBV7-9; CDR3 DNA: TGTGCCAGCAGCTTAGTAGGGACAGTGAACACTGAAGCTTTCTTT; CDR3 protein: CASSLVGTVNTEAFF
J gene: TRBJ2-2; D gene: .; clone size: .; V gene: TRBV30; CDR3 DNA: TGTGCCTGGATTCGGGGGTCCACCGGGGAGCTGTTTTTT; CDR3 protein: CAWIRGSTGELFF
J gene: TRBJ2-3; D gene: .; clone size: .; V gene: TRBV6-5; CDR3 DNA: TGTGCCCTAAGCCCTACTGGAGATACGCAGTATTTT; CDR3 protein: CALSPTGDTQYF
J gene: TRBJ2-5; D gene: .; clone size: .; V gene: TRBV5-1; CDR3 DNA: TGCGCCAGCAGCTGGAGGTACCAAGAGACCCAGTACTTC; CDR3 protein: CASSWRYQETQYF
J gene: TRBJ1-5; D gene: TRBD1; clone size: .; V gene: TRBV2; CDR3 DNA: TGTGCCAGCACCATAGGACAGGGGAGAAGCAATCAGCCCCAGCATTTT; CDR3 protein: CASTIGQGRSNQPQHF
J gene: TRBJ2-2; D gene: TRBD2; clone size: .; V gene: TRBV19; CDR3 DNA: TGTGCCAGTAGCCCCAGACTAGCGGGAGGTGGGGAGCTGTTTTTT; CDR3 protein: CASSPRLAGGGELFF
J gene: TRBJ1-1; D gene: .; clone size: .; V gene: TRBV28; CDR3 DNA: TGTGCCAGCAGTTTAACGCGTGAAGCTTTCTTT; CDR3 protein: CASSLTREAFF
J gene: TRBJ2-7; D gene: .; clone size: .; V gene: TRBV5-1; CDR3 DNA: TGCGCCAGCAGCTCCGGCCGGTCCTACGAGCAGTACTTC; CDR3 protein: CASSSGRSYEQYF
J gene: TRBJ2-7; D gene: TRBD1; clone size: .; V gene: TRBV11-3; CDR3 DNA: TGTGCCAGCAGCGTCACCGGGACAGGGGCCTACGAGCAGTACTTC; CDR3 protein: CASSVTGTGAYEQYF
J gene: TRBJ1-5; D gene: .; clone size: .; V gene: TRBV6-6; CDR3 DNA: TGTGCCAGCAGTTATTTGTCCGGCAATCAGCCCCAGCATTTT; CDR3 protein: CASSYLSGNQPQHF
J gene: TRBJ2-6; D gene: TRBD1; clone size: .; V gene: TRBV27; CDR3 DNA: TGTGCCAGCAGTGACCAGGGGGCTGGGGCCAACGTCCTGACTTTC; CDR3 protein: CASSDQGAGANVLTF
J gene: TRBJ1-1; D gene: TRBD1; clone size: .; V gene: TRBV6-5; CDR3 DNA: TGTGCCAGCAGTTACGGAGGGGGCCTATTGAACACTGAAGCTTTCTTT; CDR3 protein: CASSYGGGLLNTEAFF
J gene: TRBJ1-1; D gene: .; clone size: .; V gene: TRBV7-3; CDR3 DNA: TGTGCCAGCAGCTTAAATCCCCAAGATGAAGCTTTCTTT; CDR3 protein: CASSLNPQDEAFF
J gene: TRBJ2-7; D gene: .; clone size: .; V gene: TRBV5-5; CDR3 DNA: TGTGCCAGGGGGGTGCCCTACGAGCAGTACTTC; CDR3 protein: CARGVPYEQYF
J gene: TRBJ1-2; D gene: .; clone size: .; V gene: TRBV29-1; CDR3 DNA: TGCAGCGTTGAGTGGGGAACGACGGCCTTC; CDR3 protein: CSVEWGTTAF
J gene: TRBJ2-6; D gene: .; clone size: .; V gene: TRBV28; CDR3 DNA: TGTGCCAGCAGTACCCCAGGGACTGGGGCCAACGTCCTGACTTTC; CDR3 protein: CASSTPGTGANVLTF
J gene: TRBJ1-1; D gene: TRBD1; clone size: once; V gene: TRBV13; CDR3 DNA: TGTGCCAGCAGCTTAGGGGCTTCAGGGGGAACTGAAGCTTTCTTT; CDR3 protein: CASSLGASGGTEAFF
J gene: TRBJ1-3; D gene: .; clone size: once; V gene: TRBV6-1; CDR3 DNA: TGTGCCAGCGCTACTACCGGTCTTGGAAACACCATATATTTT; CDR3 protein: CASATTGLGNTIYF
J gene: TRBJ2-5; D gene: TRBD1; clone size: .; V gene: TRBV14; CDR3 DNA: TGTGCCAGCAGCCCCGGGACAGAAGAGACCCAGTACTTC; CDR3 protein: CASSPGTEETQYF
J gene: TRBJ1-2; D gene: .; clone size: .; V gene: TRBV6-1; CDR3 DNA: TGTGCCAGCAGTGATCGGGCGGGTCTTTATGGCTACACCTTC; CDR3 protein: CASSDRAGLYGYTF
J gene: TRBJ2-2; D gene: .; clone size: .; V gene: TRBV5-1; CDR3 DNA: TGCGCCAGCAGCCAAACCCCGGGACTCACCGGGGAGCTGTTTTTT; CDR3 protein: CASSQTPGLTGELFF
J gene: TRBJ2-1; D gene: .; clone size: .; V gene: TRBV5-4; CDR3 DNA: TGTGCCAGCACCCAAGGGGGGCCGGCCGTGAATGAGCAGTTCTTC; CDR3 protein: CASTQGGPAVNEQFF